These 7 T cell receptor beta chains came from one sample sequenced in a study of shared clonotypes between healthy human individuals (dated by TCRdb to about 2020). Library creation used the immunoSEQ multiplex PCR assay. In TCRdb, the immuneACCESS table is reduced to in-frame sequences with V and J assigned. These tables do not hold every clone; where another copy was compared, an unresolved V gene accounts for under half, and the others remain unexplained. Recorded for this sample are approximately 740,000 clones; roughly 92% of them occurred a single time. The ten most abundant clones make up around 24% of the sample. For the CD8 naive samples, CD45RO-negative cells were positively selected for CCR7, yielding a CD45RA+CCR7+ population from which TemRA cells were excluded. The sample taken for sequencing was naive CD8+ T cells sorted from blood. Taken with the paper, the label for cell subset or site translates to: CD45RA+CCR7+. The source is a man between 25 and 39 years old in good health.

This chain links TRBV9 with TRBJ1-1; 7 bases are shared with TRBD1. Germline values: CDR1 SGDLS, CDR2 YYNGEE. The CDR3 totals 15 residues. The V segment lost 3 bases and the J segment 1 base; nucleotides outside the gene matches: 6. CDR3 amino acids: CASSGAQGRNTEAFF. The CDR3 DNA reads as TGTGCCAGCAGCGGAGCACAGGGGAGGAACACTGAAGCTTTCTTT.

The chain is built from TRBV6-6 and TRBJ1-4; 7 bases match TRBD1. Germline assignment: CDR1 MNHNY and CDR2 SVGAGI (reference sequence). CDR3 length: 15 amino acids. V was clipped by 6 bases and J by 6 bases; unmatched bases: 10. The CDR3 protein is CASRPPTGRDEKLFF. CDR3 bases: TGTGCCAGCAGACCCCCGACAGGGAGGGATGAAAAACTGTTTTTT.

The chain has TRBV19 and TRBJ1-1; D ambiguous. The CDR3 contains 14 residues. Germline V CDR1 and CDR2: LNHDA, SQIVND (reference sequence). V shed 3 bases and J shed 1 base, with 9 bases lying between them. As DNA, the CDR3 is TGTGCCAGTAGTATTGAGGGCGGGAACACTGAAGCTTTCTTT. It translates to CASSIEGGNTEAFF.

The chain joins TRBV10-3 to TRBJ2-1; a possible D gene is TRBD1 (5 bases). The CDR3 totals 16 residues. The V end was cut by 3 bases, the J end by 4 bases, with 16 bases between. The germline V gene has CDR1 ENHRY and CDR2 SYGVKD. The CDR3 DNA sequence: TGTGCCATCAGTGAAGTATGGGGCGAAACATACAATGAGCAGTTCTTC. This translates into CAISEVWGETYNEQFF.

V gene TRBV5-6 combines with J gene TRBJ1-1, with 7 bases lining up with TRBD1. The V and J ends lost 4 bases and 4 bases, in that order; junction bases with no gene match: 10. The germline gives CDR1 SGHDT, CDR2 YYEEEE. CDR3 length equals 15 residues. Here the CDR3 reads CASSGERGLVTEAFF. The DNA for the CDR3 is TGTGCCAGCAGCGGAGAGAGGGGGCTCGTCACTGAAGCTTTCTTT.

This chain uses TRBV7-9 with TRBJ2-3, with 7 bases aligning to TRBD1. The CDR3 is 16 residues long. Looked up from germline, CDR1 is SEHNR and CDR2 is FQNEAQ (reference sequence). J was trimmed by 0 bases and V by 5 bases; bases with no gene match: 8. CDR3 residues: CASSPPWTGSTDTQYF. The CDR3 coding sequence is TGTGCCAGCAGCCCCCCATGGACAGGTAGCACAGATACGCAGTATTTT.

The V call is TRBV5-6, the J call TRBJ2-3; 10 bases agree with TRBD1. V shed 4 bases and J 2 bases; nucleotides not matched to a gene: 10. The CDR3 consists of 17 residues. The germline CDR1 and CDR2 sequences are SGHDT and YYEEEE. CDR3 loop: CASSPHGQGVFTDTQYF. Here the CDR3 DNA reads TGTGCCAGCAGCCCCCATGGACAGGGGGTATTCACAGATACGCAGTATTTT.